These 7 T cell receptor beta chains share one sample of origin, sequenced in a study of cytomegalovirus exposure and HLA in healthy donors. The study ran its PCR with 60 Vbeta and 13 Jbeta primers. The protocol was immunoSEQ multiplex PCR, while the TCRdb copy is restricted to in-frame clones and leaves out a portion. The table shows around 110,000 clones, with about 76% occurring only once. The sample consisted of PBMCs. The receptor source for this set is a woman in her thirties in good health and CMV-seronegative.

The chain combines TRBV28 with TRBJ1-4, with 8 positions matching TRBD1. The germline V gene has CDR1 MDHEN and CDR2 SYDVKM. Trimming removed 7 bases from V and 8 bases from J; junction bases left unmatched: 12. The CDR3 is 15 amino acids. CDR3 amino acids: CASNTKGQVREKLFF. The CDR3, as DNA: TGTGCCAGCAACACCAAGGGACAGGTTCGAGAAAAACTGTTTTTT.

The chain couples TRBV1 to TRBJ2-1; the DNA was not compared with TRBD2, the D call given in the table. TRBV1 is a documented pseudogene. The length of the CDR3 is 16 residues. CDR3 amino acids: CTSSQDRLGESDEQFF. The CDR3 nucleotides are TGCACCAGCAGCCAAGATAGGCTAGGCGAATCCGATGAGCAGTTCTTC.

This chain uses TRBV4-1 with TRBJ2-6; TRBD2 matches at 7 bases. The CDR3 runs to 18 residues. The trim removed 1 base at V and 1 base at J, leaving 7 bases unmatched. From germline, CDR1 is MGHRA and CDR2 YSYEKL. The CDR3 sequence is CASSQGWDGGSGANVLTF. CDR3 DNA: TGCGCCAGCAGCCAAGGGTGGGACGGGGGGTCTGGGGCCAACGTCCTGACTTTC.

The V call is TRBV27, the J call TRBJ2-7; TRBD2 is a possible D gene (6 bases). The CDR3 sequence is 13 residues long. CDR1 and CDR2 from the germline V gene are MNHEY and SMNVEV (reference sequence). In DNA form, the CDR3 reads TGTGCGACACCTGCAGGTGGGGGGATCGAGCAGTACTTC. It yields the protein CATPAGGGIEQYF.

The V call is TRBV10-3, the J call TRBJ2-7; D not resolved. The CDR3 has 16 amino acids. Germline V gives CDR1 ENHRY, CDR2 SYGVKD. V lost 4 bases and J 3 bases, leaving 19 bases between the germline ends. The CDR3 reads CAISADWRQSGYEQYF. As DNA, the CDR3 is TGTGCCATCAGTGCCGACTGGCGGCAATCGGGCTACGAGCAGTACTTC.

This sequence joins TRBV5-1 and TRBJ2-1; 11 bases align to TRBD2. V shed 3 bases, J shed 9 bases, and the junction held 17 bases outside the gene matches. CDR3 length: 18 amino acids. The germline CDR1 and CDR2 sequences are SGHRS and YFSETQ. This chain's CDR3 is CASSSSLGLAVRSVEQFF. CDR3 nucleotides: TGCGCCAGCAGCTCTAGCTTGGGACTAGCGGTGAGGTCAGTTGAGCAGTTCTTC.

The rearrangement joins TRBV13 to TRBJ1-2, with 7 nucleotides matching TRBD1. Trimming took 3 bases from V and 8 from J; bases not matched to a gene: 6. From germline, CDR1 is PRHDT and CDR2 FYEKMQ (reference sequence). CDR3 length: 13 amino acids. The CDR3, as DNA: TGTGCCAGCAGCTTGCAGGGGGGTCCAGGCTACACCTTC. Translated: CASSLQGGPGYTF.